The 26 T cell receptor beta chains in this list originate from one sample, sequenced in a study of blood T cell repertoires in COVID-19. TCRdb keeps only in-frame clones here, not all; method: immunoSEQ multiplex PCR. The sample consists of 40,000 or so clones, around 80% of them appearing once. The sequencing sample was made of peripheral blood. Receptors originate from a man between 40 and 49 years old with active or convalescent COVID-19.

This chain links TRBV7-9 with TRBJ2-1, with 15 nucleotides matching TRBD2. CDR1 is SEHNR and CDR2 is FQNEAQ in the germline V gene (reference sequence). The trim removed 5 bases at V and 9 bases at J, leaving 5 bases unmatched. The CDR3 totals 15 residues. CDR3 coding DNA: TGTGCCAGCAGCCGGACTAGCGGGGGGGCCGTTGAGCAGTTCTTC. It encodes CASSRTSGGAVEQFF.

The V and J genes are TRBV28 and TRBJ2-7; D may be TRBD2 (6 bases). The germline gives CDR1 MDHEN, CDR2 SYDVKM. The CDR3 sequence is 14 residues long. The V end was cut by 8 bases, the J end by 2 bases, with 16 bases between. This chain's CDR3 is CASRTGEGAYEQYF. The DNA of the CDR3 is TGTGCCAGCCGGACGGGGGAAGGGGCCTACGAGCAGTACTTC.

This chain uses TRBV30 with TRBJ2-3, with D possibly matching TRBD1 (6 bases). The germline V gene encodes CDR1 GTSNPN and CDR2 SVGIG (reference sequence). V lost 7 bases, J lost 9 bases, and 20 bases lay in between. This CDR3 is 13 amino acids long. The CDR3, as DNA: TGTGCCTCACGACAGGCTGTCCGGGGAACGCAGTATTTT. Translated: CASRQAVRGTQYF.

The chain uses TRBV24-1 and TRBJ1-4; D is unresolved. This CDR3 has 15 amino acids. V was cut by 3 bases and J by 4 bases, with 11 bases left in between. The germline gives CDR1 KGHDR, CDR2 SFDVKD. Here the CDR3 DNA reads TGTGCCACCAGTGATCCGTCCTACAGTAATGAAAAACTGTTTTTT. Encoded protein: CATSDPSYSNEKLFF.

The V and J genes are TRBV6-5 and TRBJ2-3; 9 bases align to TRBD2. V gave up 6 bases and J gave up 3 bases; unmatched junction bases: 4. Germline CDR1 is MNHEY and CDR2 is SVGAGI. This CDR3 region has 14 residues. The CDR3 DNA reads as TGTGCCAGCAGCATAGCGGGAGAGACAGATACGCAGTATTTT. It translates to CASSIAGETDTQYF.

The chain joins TRBV19 to TRBJ1-3; 8 bases map to TRBD1. The germline gives CDR1 LNHDA, CDR2 SQIVND (reference sequence). With V trimmed by 3 bases and J by 2 bases, 15 bases remained unmatched. The CDR3 runs 19 residues. In nucleotides, the CDR3 is TGTGCCAGTAGTATCGGGACAGGCTGGAAGAATCTGCCTGGAAACACCATATATTTT. Protein: CASSIGTGWKNLPGNTIYF.

The J gene is TRBJ1-2, the V gene TRBV28, with 10 bases identical to TRBD1. The ends lost 4 bases at V and 8 bases at J; junction bases unmatched: 7. This CDR3 has 14 residues. The germline gives CDR1 MDHEN, CDR2 SYDVKM. CDR3 amino acids: CASSSGQGDGGYTF. The DNA of the CDR3 is TGTGCCAGCAGTTCCGGACAGGGGGACGGCGGCTACACCTTC.

The gene calls are TRBV2 and TRBJ2-3; D remains ambiguous. This CDR3 region has 12 residues. The V end lost 1 base, the J end lost 5 bases, and 4 bases lay between the germline ends. Germline V gene data show CDR1 as SNHLY and CDR2 as FYNNEI. The CDR3 bases are TGTGCCAGCAGTGAAGAGCGAGATACGCAGTATTTT. This sequence encodes CASSEERDTQYF.

The chain couples TRBV3-1 (or the pseudogene TRBV3-2) to TRBJ2-1; the D gene is possibly TRBD1 (6 bases). Germline V gene data show CDR1 as LGHDT and CDR2 as YNNKEL (reference sequence). The CDR3 is 14 amino acids. V was clipped by 4 bases and J by 8 bases, with 15 bases between them. The CDR3 is CASSRTGYRDEQFF. The CDR3 region has the DNA TGTGCCAGCAGCCGGACTGGGTACAGGGATGAGCAGTTCTTC.

The CDR3 region is CASSPASGYGYTF. The CDR3 DNA reads TGTGCCAGCTCACCGGCCTCGGGTTATGGCTACACCTTC. The J gene is TRBJ1-2, the V gene TRBV18, with D unclear. Germline V gene sequence: CDR1 KGHSH, CDR2 LQKENI. The CDR3 extends over 13 amino acids. Trimming took off 3 bases at V and 5 bases at J, with 10 bases between the two ends.

This chain uses TRBV6-4 with TRBJ2-1; 9 nucleotides match TRBD2. CDR3 length: 15 residues. The germline gives CDR1 MRHNA, CDR2 SNTAGT. The V and J ends lost 7 bases and 7 bases, in that order; junction bases with no gene match: 11. The CDR3, as DNA: TGTGCCAGCACCGAAATAGCGGGGGATAATAATGAGCAGTTCTTC. Protein: CASTEIAGDNNEQFF.

Notes on this clone: The sample has other DNA sequences that encode this CDR3 too. J is TRBJ1-2 and V is TRBV5-1; D ambiguous. Trimming removed 0 bases at V and 2 bases at J, with 5 bases between. Germline lookup yields CDR1 SGHRS and CDR2 YFSETQ. The CDR3 sequence is 13 residues long. The CDR3 region has the DNA TGCGCCAGCAGCTTGGGGCAGAACTATGGCTACACCTTC. Amino acid sequence: CASSLGQNYGYTF.

This sequence joins TRBV30 and TRBJ2-5; D gene unclear. V was pared by 3 bases and J by 5 bases, with 10 bases between. The CDR3 loop spans 12 amino acids. CDR1 and CDR2 (germline): GTSNPN, SVGIG (reference sequence). In DNA form, the CDR3 reads TGTGCCTGGAGCTCCCCGTCGGAGACCCAGTACTTC. It encodes CAWSSPSETQYF.

The chain uses TRBV7-9 and TRBJ1-4; 8 nucleotides agree with TRBD1. This CDR3 spans 14 amino acids. V lost 6 bases, J lost 6 bases, and 6 bases stayed unmatched. Germline V CDR1 and CDR2: SEHNR, FQNEAQ (reference sequence). CDR3 in DNA: TGTGCCAGCAGTCCCGGGACAGGCGATGAAAAACTGTTTTTT. Translating gives CASSPGTGDEKLFF.

The gene calls are TRBV24-1 and TRBJ2-1, with TRBD1 matching over 9 bases. With V trimmed by 5 bases and J by 7 bases, 5 bases remained unmatched. This CDR3 region has 14 residues. CDR1 KGHDR and CDR2 SFDVKD come from the germline V gene. The CDR3 DNA is TGTGCCACCAGTGGGTCACAGGGGGCAAATGAGCAGTTCTTC. It is translated as CATSGSQGANEQFF.

J is TRBJ2-3 and V is TRBV4-1, with D maybe TRBD1 (6 bases). Germline V gene data show CDR1 as MGHRA and CDR2 as YSYEKL. Trimming stripped 4 bases from V and 1 base from J, with 12 bases between. This CDR3 region has 15 residues. The CDR3 DNA is TGCGCCAGCAGCCTACGGACAGTTGGCACAGATACGCAGTATTTT. As protein: CASSLRTVGTDTQYF.

The rearrangement uses TRBV5-1 and TRBJ1-4; D perhaps matches TRBD1 (5 bases). Per the germline V gene, CDR1 is SGHRS and CDR2 is YFSETQ. V gave up 0 bases and J gave up 7 bases, with 13 bases separating them. This CDR3 region has 15 residues. CDR3: CASSLAGGSSEKLFF. DNA for the CDR3: TGCGCCAGCAGCTTGGCCGGGGGATCAAGTGAAAAACTGTTTTTT.

The J gene is TRBJ1-5, the V gene TRBV28; tentative D call: TRBD1 (5 bases). The CDR3 sequence is 16 residues long. CDR1 and CDR2 (germline): MDHEN, SYDVKM. V dropped 5 bases and J dropped 1 base, with 15 bases sitting between them. The CDR3 loop reads CASSGGMGPSNQPQHF. The CDR3 DNA reads as TGTGCCAGCAGTGGGGGGATGGGTCCCAGCAATCAGCCCCAGCATTTT.

This clone has just a few counts. The J gene is TRBJ1-1, the V gene TRBV28; 7 bases line up with TRBD1. With V trimmed by 2 bases and J by 7 bases, 4 bases remained unmatched. The CDR3 is 13 amino acids. Germline V lookup: CDR1 MDHEN, CDR2 SYDVKM. The CDR3 DNA sequence: TGTGCCAGCAGTTTAGAGGGGGCCCTTGAAGCTTTCTTT. Its translation: CASSLEGALEAFF.

This clone occurred a few times. The genes are TRBV4-1 and TRBJ2-2, with 9 bases fitting TRBD2. V gave up 1 base and J gave up 7 bases; unmatched junction bases: 10. CDR1 and CDR2 from the germline V gene are MGHRA and YSYEKL. This CDR3 comprises 17 residues. The CDR3 DNA is TGCGCCAGCAGCCAAGGGAAGGCGGGGGGGCCGAACGGGGAGCTGTTTTTT. It translates to CASSQGKAGGPNGELFF.

V and J are TRBV27 and TRBJ2-3, with 11 positions matching TRBD1. Trimming took 9 bases from V and 6 from J; bases not matched to a gene: 5. The CDR3 length is 13 residues. Looked up from germline, CDR1 is MNHEY and CDR2 is SMNVEV (reference sequence). This chain's CDR3 is CASRDRGRDTQYF. The CDR3 DNA sequence: TGTGCCAGTCGGGACAGGGGGAGGGATACGCAGTATTTT.

This clone was seen once. The chain employs TRBV6-6 and TRBJ1-5; D is undetermined. Per the germline V gene, CDR1 is MNHNY and CDR2 is SVGAGI (reference sequence). The V gene lost 0 bases and the J gene lost 4 bases, with 7 bases spanning the gap. The CDR3 extends over 14 amino acids. The CDR3 reads CASSYSEENQPQHF. The CDR3 DNA reads TGTGCCAGCAGTTACTCGGAGGAGAATCAGCCCCAGCATTTT.

This chain connects TRBV5-1 to TRBJ2-1; 7 positions agree with TRBD2. The germline gives CDR1 SGHRS, CDR2 YFSETQ. The CDR3 loop spans 15 amino acids. V shed 0 bases, J shed 2 bases, and the junction held 2 bases outside the gene matches. CDR3 DNA sequence: TGCGCCAGCAGCTTGGCGGGAGGTACCTACAATGAGCAGTTCTTC. It codes for CASSLAGGTYNEQFF.

In this sample, this clone turned up a few times. This chain connects TRBV19 to TRBJ2-1; 11 nucleotides agree with TRBD1. CDR1 is LNHDA and CDR2 is SQIVND in the germline V gene (reference sequence). The CDR3 contains 15 residues. V was pared by 5 bases and J by 10 bases, with 10 bases of the junction left unmatched. In DNA, the CDR3 is TGTGCCAGTAGTTCAGGGACAGGGGGGATCACAGAGCAGTTCTTC. This encodes CASSSGTGGITEQFF.

V usage is TRBV20-1 and J usage is TRBJ1-4; D is unclear. Germline CDR1 and CDR2: DFQATT and SNEGSKA (reference sequence). V was cut by 5 bases and J by 16 bases, with 17 bases left in between. CDR3 size: 11 residues. CDR3 DNA sequence: TGCAGTGCTCCGCGCCCGGGGTCAGAGTTTTTT. Translating gives CSAPRPGSEFF.

This clone was seen a few times. The V gene is TRBV7-6, the J gene TRBJ1-2; D not certain. V shed 1 base and J shed 8 bases, with 11 bases lying between them. Germline V gene sequence: CDR1 SGHVS, CDR2 FNYEAQ. CDR3 length equals 13 residues. CDR3 loop: CASSLGGGVGYTF. CDR3 DNA sequence: TGTGCCAGCAGCTTAGGTGGAGGAGTCGGCTACACCTTC.